The clone carrying this T cell receptor (beta chain) was counted a single time. Its antigen remains unidentified. The CDR3 length is 17 residues. V dropped 2 bases and J dropped 2 bases, with 18 bases sitting between them. Germline V gene data show CDR1 as WSHSY and CDR2 as SAAADI. The sample comes from a study of T cell responses to AZD1222 COVID-19 vaccine. Study results and caveats: Targeting of unmutated variant regions was reportedly seen in nearly half of spike-specific TCRs. CD4 TCRs linked to vaccination spanned spike, dominating at 160-218 and 743-854.

Produced via immunoSEQ multiplex PCR; TCRdb's table is partial and in-frame only. Of about 200,000 clones listed, 88% were seen once; the top ten hold approximately 8%. The source material was peripheral blood, sampled on day 0 of AZD1222 vaccination. This receptor was taken from an adult in good health. The chain couples TRBV10-2 to TRBJ1-2; the D is unclear. The CDR3 protein is CASSEDKGPTLNYGYTF. The CDR3 DNA reads as TGCGCCAGCAGTGAGGACAAGGGTCCCACCTTGAACTATGGCTACACCTTC.